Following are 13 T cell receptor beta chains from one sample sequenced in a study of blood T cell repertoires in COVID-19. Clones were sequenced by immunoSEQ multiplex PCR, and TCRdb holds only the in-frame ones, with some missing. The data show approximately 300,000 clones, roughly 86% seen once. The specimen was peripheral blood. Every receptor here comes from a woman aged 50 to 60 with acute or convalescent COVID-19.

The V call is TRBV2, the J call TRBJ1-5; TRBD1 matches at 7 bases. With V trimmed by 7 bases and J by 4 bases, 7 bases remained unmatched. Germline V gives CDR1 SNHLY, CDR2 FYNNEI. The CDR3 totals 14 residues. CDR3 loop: CASTDRDGNQPQHF. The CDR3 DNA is TGTGCCAGCACAGACAGGGACGGGAATCAGCCCCAGCATTTT.

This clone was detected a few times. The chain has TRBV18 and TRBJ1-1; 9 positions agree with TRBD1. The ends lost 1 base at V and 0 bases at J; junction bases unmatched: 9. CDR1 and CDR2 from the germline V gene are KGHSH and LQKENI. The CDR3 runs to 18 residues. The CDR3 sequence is CASSPRQDRGLLNTEAFF. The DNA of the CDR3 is TGTGCCAGCTCACCACGACAGGACAGGGGACTCCTGAACACTGAAGCTTTCTTT.

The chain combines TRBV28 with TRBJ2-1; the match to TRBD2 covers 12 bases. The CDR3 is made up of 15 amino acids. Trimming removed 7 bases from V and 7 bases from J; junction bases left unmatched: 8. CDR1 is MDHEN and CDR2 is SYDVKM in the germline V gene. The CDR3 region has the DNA TGTGCCAGCATAAAGACTAGCGGGAGTCTTAATGAGCAGTTCTTC. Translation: CASIKTSGSLNEQFF.

Here the CDR3 reads CASSGPVGGNYGYTF. DNA for the CDR3: TGTGCCAGCAGCGGACCCGTGGGGGGGAACTATGGCTACACCTTC. The rearrangement links TRBV9 to TRBJ1-2; tentative D call: TRBD1 (5 bases). Germline loops: CDR1 SGDLS, CDR2 YYNGEE. This CDR3 is 15 amino acids long. V gave up 3 bases and J gave up 2 bases, with 14 bases separating them.

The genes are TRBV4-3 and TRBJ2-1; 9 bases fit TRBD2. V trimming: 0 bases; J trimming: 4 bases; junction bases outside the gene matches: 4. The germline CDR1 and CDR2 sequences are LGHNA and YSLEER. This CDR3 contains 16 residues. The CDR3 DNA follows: TGCGCCAGCAGCCAAGACGGGCTAGCGGGGTACAATGAGCAGTTCTTC. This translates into CASSQDGLAGYNEQFF.

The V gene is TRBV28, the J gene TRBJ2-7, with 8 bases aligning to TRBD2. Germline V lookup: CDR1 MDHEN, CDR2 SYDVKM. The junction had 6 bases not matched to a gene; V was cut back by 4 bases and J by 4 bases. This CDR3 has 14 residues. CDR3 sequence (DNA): TGTGCCAGCAGTTCCGTAGCGGGATTTTACGAGCAGTACTTC. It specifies CASSSVAGFYEQYF.

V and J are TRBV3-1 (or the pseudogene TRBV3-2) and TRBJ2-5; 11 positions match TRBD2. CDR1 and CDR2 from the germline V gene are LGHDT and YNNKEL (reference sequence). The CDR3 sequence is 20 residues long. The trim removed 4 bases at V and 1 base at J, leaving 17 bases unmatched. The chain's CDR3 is CASSRSTGVVGTSGQETQYF. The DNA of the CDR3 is TGTGCCAGCAGCCGGTCGACAGGCGTAGTGGGGACTAGCGGCCAAGAGACCCAGTACTTC.

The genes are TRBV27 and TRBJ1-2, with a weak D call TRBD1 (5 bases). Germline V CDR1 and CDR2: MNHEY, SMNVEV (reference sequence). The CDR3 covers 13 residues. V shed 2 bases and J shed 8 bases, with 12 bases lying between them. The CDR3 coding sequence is TGTGCCAGCAGTTTACCCAGGGTGAGGGGCTACACCTTC. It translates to CASSLPRVRGYTF.

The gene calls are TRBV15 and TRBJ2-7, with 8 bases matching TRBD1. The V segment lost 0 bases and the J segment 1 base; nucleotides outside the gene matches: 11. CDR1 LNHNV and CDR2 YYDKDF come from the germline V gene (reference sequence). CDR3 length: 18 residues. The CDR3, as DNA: TGTGCCACCAGCAGAGATTGGTATAGGACAGGGAGTTCCTACGAGCAGTACTTC. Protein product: CATSRDWYRTGSSYEQYF. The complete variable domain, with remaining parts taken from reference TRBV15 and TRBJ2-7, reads DAMVIQNPRYQVTQFGKPVTLSCSQTLNHNVMYWYQQKSSQAPKLLFHYYDKDFNNEADTPDNFQSRRPNTSFCFLDIRSPGLGDTAMYLCATSRDWYRTGSSYEQYFGPGTRLTVT.

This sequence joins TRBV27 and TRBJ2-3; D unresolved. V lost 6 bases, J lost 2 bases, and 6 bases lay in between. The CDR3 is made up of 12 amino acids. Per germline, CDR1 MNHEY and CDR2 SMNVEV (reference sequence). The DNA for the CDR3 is TGTGCCAGCAGGACTTCCACAGATACGCAGTATTTT. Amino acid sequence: CASRTSTDTQYF.

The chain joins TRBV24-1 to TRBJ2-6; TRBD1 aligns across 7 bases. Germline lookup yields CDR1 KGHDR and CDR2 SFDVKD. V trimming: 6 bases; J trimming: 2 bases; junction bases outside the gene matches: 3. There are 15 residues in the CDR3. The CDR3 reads CATSQTGAGANVLTF. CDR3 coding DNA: TGTGCCACCAGTCAAACAGGGGCTGGGGCCAACGTCCTGACTTTC.

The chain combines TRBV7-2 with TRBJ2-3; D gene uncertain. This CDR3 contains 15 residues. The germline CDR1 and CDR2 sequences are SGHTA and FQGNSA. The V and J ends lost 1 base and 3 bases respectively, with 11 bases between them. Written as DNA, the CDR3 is TGTGCCAGCAGCTTAGGGGCAGATAGGACAGATACGCAGTATTTT. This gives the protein CASSLGADRTDTQYF.

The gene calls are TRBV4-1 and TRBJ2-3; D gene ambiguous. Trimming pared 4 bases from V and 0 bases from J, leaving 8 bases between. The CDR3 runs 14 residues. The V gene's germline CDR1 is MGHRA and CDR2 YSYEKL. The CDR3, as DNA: TGCGCCAGCAGCCTTTCGACTAGCACAGATACGCAGTATTTT. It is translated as CASSLSTSTDTQYF.